The clone carrying this TCR beta chain showed up just once. Germline CDR1 is MDHEN and CDR2 is SYDVKM. The length of the CDR3 is 15 residues. Trimming took 6 bases from V and 3 from J, leaving 18 bases between them. This sample was included in a study of T cell responses to AZD1222 COVID-19 vaccine. At the level of the study: Second-dose intervals near 4 or 12 weeks were combined.

Repertoires were generated with immunoSEQ multiplex PCR, while TCRdb's copy carries only in-frame clones and drops some. Seen here are approximately 100,000 clones, around 90% observed once, and the top ten hold about 8.7%. The sequencing here drew on peripheral blood, taken on day 0 of AZD1222 vaccination. The chain has TRBV28 and TRBJ2-7; D may be TRBD1 or TRBD2 (5 bases each). The sequence derives from an adult in good health. CDR3 sequence: CASSPYRDGNYEQYF. The CDR3 DNA is TGTGCCAGCAGCCCCTACCGGGACGGGAACTACGAGCAGTACTTC.